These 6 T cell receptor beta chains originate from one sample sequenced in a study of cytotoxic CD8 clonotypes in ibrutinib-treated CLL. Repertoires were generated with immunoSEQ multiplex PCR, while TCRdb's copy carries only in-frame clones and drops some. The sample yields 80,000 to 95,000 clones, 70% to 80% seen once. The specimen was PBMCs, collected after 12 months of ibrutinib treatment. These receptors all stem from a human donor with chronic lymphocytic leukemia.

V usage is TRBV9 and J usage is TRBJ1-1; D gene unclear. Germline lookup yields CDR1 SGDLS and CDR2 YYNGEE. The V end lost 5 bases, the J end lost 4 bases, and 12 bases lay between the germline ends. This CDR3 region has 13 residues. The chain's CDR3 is CASRPGEGTEAFF. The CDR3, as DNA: TGTGCCAGCAGGCCAGGCGAGGGCACTGAAGCTTTCTTT.

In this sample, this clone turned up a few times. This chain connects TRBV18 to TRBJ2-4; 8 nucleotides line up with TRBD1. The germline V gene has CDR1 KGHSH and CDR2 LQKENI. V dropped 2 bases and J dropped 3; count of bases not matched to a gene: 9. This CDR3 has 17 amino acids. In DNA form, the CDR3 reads TGTGCCAGCTCACCAAATGCAGGGGGCGCAGGCAAAAACATTCAGTACTTC. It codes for CASSPNAGGAGKNIQYF.

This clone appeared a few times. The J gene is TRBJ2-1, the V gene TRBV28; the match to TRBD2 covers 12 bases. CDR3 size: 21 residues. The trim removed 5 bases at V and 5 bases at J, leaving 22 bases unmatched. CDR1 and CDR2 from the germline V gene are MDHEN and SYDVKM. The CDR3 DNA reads TGTGCCAGCAGTGGGACAGGGGTCATCATAACCCTAGCGGGGGGGGACAATGAGCAGTTCTTC. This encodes CASSGTGVIITLAGGDNEQFF.

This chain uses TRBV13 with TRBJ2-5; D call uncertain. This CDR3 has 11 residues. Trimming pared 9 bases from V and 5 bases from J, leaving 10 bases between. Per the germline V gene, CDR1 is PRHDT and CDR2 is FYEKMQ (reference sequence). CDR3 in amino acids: CASGMGETQYF. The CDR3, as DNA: TGTGCCAGTGGGATGGGGGAGACCCAGTACTTC.

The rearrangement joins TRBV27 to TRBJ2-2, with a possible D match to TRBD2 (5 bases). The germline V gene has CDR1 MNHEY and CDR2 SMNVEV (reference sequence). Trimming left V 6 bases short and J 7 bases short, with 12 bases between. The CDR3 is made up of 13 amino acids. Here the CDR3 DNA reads TGTGCCAGCAGCGTGGGTCGGGGCGGGGAGCTGTTTTTT. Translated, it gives CASSVGRGGELFF.

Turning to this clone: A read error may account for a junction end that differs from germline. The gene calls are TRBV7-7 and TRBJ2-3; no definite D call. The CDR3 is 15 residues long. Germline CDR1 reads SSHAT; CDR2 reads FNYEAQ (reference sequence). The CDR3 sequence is CASSLGSQATDTQYF. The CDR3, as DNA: TGTGCTAGCAGCTTAGGAAGCCAGGCCACAGATACGCAGTATTTT.